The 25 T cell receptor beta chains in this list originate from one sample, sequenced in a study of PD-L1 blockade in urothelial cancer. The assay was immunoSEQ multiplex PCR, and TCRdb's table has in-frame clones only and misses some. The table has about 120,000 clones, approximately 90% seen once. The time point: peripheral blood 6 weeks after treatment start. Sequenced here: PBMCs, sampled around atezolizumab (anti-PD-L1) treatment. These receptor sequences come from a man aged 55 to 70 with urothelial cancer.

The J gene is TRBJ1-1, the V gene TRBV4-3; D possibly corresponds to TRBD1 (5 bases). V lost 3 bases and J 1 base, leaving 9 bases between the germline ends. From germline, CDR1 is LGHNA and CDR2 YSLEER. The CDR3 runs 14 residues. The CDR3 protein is CASSHLTANTEAFF. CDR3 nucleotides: TGCGCCAGCAGCCACTTGACAGCGAACACTGAAGCTTTCTTT.

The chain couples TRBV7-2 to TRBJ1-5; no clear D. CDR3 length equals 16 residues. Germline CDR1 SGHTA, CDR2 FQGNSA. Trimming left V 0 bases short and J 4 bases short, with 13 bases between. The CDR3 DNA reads TGTGCCAGCAGCTTAGCGGGCGACCGATTTAATCAGCCCCAGCATTTT. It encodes CASSLAGDRFNQPQHF.

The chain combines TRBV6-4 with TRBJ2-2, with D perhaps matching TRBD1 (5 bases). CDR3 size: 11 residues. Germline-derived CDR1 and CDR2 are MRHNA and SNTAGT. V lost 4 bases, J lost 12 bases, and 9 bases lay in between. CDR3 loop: CASSAGQKLFF. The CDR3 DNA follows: TGTGCCAGCAGTGCAGGGCAGAAGCTGTTTTTT.

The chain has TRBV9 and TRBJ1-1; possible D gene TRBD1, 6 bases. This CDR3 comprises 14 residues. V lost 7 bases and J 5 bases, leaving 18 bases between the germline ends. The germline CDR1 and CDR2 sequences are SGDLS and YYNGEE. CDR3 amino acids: CASGGHRDATEAFF. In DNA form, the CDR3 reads TGTGCCAGCGGTGGCCACAGGGACGCTACTGAAGCTTTCTTT. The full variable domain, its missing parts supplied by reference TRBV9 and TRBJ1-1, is DSGVTQTPKHLITATGQRVTLRCSPRSGDLSVYWYQQSLDQGLQFLIQYYNGEERAKGNILERFSAQQFPDLHSELNLSSLELGDSALYFCASGGHRDATEAFFGQGTRLTVV.

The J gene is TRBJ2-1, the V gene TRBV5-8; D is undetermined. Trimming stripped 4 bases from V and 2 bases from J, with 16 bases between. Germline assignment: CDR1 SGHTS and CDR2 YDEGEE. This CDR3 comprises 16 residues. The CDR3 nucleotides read TGTGCCAGCAGCCACTCGTTCCGCGAGACCTACAATGAGCAGTTCTTC. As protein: CASSHSFRETYNEQFF. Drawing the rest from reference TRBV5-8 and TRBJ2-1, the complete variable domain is EAGVTQSPTHLIKTRGQQATLRCSPISGHTSVYWYQQALGLGLQFLLWYDEGEERNRGNFPPRFSGRQFPNYSSELNVNALELEDSALYLCASSHSFRETYNEQFFGPGTRLTVL.

CDR3 bases: TGCGCCAGCAGCCAAGATCTGGGGCGGCCCCAGCATTTT. As protein: CASSQDLGRPQHF. V gene TRBV4-3 combines with J gene TRBJ1-5; a weak D match, TRBD1 (5 bases). V was cut by 0 bases and J by 9 bases, with 9 bases left in between. The CDR3 sequence is 13 residues long. Germline CDR1 LGHNA, CDR2 YSLEER.

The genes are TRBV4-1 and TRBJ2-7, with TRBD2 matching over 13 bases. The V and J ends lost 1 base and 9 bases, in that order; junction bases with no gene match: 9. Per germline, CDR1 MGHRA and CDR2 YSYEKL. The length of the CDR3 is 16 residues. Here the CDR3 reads CASSQGTSGSEGAQYF. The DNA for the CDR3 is TGCGCCAGCAGCCAAGGGACTAGCGGGAGTGAGGGGGCGCAGTACTTC.

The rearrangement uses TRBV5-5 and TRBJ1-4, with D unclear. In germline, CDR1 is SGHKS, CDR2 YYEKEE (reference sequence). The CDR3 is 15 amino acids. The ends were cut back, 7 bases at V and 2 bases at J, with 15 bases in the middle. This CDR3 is CASYPGRGTNEKLFF. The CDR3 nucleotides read TGTGCCAGCTACCCCGGGCGGGGTACTAATGAAAAACTGTTTTTT.

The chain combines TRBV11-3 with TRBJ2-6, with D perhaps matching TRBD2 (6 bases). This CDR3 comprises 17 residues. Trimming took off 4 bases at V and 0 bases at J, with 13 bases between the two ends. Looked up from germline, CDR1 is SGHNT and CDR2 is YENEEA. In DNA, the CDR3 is TGTGCCAGCAGCTCACGAGGAGGGATCTCTGGGGCCAACGTCCTGACTTTC. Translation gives CASSSRGGISGANVLTF.

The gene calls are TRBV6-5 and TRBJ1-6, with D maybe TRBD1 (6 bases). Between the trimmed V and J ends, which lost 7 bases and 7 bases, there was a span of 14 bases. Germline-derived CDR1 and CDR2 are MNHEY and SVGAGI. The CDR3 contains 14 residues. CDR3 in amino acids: CASNNRDWNSPLHF. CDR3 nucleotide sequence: TGTGCCAGCAATAACAGGGATTGGAATTCACCCCTCCACTTT.

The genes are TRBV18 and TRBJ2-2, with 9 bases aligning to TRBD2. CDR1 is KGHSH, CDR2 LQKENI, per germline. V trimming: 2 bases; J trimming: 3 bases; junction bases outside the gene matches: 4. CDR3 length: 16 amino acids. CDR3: CASSPAASGDTGELFF. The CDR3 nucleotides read TGTGCCAGCTCACCAGCCGCTAGCGGGGACACCGGGGAGCTGTTTTTT.

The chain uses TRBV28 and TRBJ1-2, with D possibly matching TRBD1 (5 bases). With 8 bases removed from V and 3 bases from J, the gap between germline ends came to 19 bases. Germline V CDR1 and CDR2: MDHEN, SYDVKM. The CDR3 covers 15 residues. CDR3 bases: TGTGCCAGCTTCGGAACAGGATCCCTTTACTATGGCTACACCTTC. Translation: CASFGTGSLYYGYTF.

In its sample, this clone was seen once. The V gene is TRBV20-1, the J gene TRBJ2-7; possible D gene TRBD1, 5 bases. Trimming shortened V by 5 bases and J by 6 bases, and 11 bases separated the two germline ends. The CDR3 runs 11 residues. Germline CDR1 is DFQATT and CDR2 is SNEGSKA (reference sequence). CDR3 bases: TGCAGTGCTTCATTCCAGGGCGAGCAGTACTTC. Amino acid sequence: CSASFQGEQYF.

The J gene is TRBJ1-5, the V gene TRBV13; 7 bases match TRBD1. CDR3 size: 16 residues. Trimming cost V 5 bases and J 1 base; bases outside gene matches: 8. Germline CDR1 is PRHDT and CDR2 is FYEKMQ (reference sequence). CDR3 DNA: TGTGCCAGCAGCCCGGACAGGCATCGGAGCAATCAGCCCCAGCATTTT. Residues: CASSPDRHRSNQPQHF.

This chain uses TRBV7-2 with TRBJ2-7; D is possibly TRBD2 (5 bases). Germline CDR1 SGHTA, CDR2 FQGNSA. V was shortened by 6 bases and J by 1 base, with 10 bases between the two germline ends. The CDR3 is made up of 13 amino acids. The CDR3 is CASSEGRSYEQYF. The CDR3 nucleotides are TGTGCCAGCAGTGAGGGCAGATCCTACGAGCAGTACTTC.

The CDR3: CASSYASRPVGYTF. The CDR3 DNA reads TGTGCCAGCAGTTACGCCTCTAGGCCGGTAGGCTACACCTTC. V and J are TRBV6-5 and TRBJ1-2, with D uncertain. The CDR3 contains 14 residues. Per germline, CDR1 MNHEY and CDR2 SVGAGI. V was cut by 2 bases and J by 8 bases, with 15 bases left in between.

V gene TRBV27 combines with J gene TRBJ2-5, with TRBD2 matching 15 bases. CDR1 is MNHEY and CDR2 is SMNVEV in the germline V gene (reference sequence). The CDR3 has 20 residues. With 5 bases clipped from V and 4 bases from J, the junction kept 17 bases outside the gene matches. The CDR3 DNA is TGTGCCAGCAGTCCCTACGGACTAGCGGGGGGGCGAGGTTGGGGAGAGACCCAGTACTTC. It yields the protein CASSPYGLAGGRGWGETQYF.

The CDR3 coding sequence is TGTGCCAGCCAAAACGACAGGGGCTTGGGCACTGAAGCTTTCTTT. Protein product: CASQNDRGLGTEAFF. J is TRBJ1-1 and V is TRBV6-4; TRBD1 matches at 8 bases. The germline gives CDR1 MRHNA, CDR2 SNTAGT. The CDR3 has 15 residues. The junction had 12 bases not matched to a gene; V was cut back by 8 bases and J by 4 bases.

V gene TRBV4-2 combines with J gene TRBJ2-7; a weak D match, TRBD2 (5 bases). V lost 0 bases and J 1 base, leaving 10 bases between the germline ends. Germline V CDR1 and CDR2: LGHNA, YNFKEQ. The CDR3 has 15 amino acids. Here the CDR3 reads CASSQEVAGSYEQYF. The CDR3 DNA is TGTGCCAGCAGCCAAGAAGTGGCGGGTTCCTACGAGCAGTACTTC.

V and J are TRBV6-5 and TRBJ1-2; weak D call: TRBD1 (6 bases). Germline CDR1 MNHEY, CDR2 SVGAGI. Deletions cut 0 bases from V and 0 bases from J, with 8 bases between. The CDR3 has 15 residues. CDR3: CASSYSGQTNYGYTF. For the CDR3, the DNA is TGTGCCAGCAGTTACTCTGGACAGACTAACTATGGCTACACCTTC.

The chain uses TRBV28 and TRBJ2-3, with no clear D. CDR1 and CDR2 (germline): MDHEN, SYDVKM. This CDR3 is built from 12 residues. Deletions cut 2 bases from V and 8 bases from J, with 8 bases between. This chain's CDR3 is CASSLALGTQYF. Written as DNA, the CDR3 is TGTGCCAGCAGTTTAGCCCTCGGTACGCAGTATTTT.

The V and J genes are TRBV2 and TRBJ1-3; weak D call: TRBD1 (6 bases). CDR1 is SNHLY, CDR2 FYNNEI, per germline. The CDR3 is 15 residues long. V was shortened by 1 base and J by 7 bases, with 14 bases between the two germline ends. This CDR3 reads CASSEGQGFYNTIYF. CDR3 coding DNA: TGTGCCAGCAGTGAAGGTCAGGGGTTCTATAACACCATATATTTT.

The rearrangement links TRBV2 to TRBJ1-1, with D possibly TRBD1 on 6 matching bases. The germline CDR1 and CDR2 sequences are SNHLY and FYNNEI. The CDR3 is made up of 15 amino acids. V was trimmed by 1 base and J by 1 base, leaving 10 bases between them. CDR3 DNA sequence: TGTGCCAGCAGTGAAGTTACAGGGAGGAACACTGAAGCTTTCTTT. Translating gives CASSEVTGRNTEAFF.

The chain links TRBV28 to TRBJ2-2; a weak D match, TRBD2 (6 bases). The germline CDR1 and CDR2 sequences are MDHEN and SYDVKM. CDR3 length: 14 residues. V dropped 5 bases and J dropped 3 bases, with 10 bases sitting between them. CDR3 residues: CASSPRDYTGELFF. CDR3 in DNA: TGTGCCAGCAGTCCAAGGGACTACACCGGGGAGCTGTTTTTT.

The DNA of the CDR3 is TGTGCCAGCGAAGGCTCGGGGAATGAGCAGTTCTTC. Residues: CASEGSGNEQFF. V usage is TRBV28 and J usage is TRBJ2-1; possible D gene TRBD2, 5 bases. Trimming took off 8 bases at V and 7 bases at J, with 12 bases between the two ends. CDR3 length equals 12 residues. Germline CDR1 is MDHEN and CDR2 is SYDVKM.